This entry lists 25 T cell receptor beta chains sequenced from one sample in a study of cytomegalovirus exposure and HLA in healthy donors. Only in-frame clones appear in the TCRdb table, and some are missing; sequencing was by immunoSEQ multiplex PCR. Of about 240,000 clones listed, around nine tenths are singletons. The sequencing input was PBMCs. The receptors come from a man younger than 35 in good health and CMV-seronegative.

V and J are TRBV4-1 and TRBJ1-3; D is ambiguous. This CDR3 is built from 16 residues. Germline values: CDR1 MGHRA, CDR2 YSYEKL. Trimming shortened V by 1 base and J by 1 base, and 11 bases separated the two germline ends. CDR3 in amino acids: CASSQGEAYSGNTIYF. DNA for the CDR3: TGCGCCAGCAGCCAAGGGGAGGCCTATTCTGGAAACACCATATATTTT.

The rearrangement uses TRBV5-4 and TRBJ2-7; D ambiguous. CDR3 length: 13 residues. V was trimmed by 4 bases and J by 5 bases, leaving 13 bases between them. Germline V gene lookup returns CDR1 SGHNT and CDR2 YYREEE (reference sequence). The CDR3 DNA follows: TGTGCCAGCAGCCGGTTTTTTGAGGACGAGCAGTACTTC. Protein sequence: CASSRFFEDEQYF.

This chain uses TRBV9 with TRBJ1-3, with TRBD1 as a possible D gene (6 bases). Germline V gene data show CDR1 as SGDLS and CDR2 as YYNGEE. The V end lost 2 bases, the J end lost 2 bases, and 8 bases lay between the germline ends. The CDR3 has 14 residues. CDR3 region: CASSVEGAGNTIYF. DNA of the CDR3: TGTGCCAGCAGCGTTGAGGGGGCTGGAAACACCATATATTTT.

The chain links TRBV6-5 to TRBJ2-1; D possibly corresponds to TRBD2 (5 bases). The CDR3 spans 15 residues. In germline, CDR1 is MNHEY, CDR2 SVGAGI. The ends were cut back, 6 bases at V and 5 bases at J, with 17 bases in the middle. CDR3 region: CASRLHRGINNEQFF. Here the CDR3 DNA reads TGTGCCAGCAGGCTACACCGAGGGATAAACAATGAGCAGTTCTTC.

The V and J genes are TRBV18 and TRBJ2-6; tentatively, D is TRBD1 (6 bases). Germline assignment: CDR1 KGHSH and CDR2 LQKENI. CDR3 length: 13 residues. The germline V and J ends were trimmed by 9 bases and 1 base, with 7 bases remaining between them. CDR3 DNA sequence: TGTGCCAGTACAGGGTCTGGGGCCAACGTCCTGACTTTC. As protein: CASTGSGANVLTF.

This clone was seen only once. Other DNA sequences in this sample translate to the same CDR3. This chain connects TRBV29-1 to TRBJ1-1; 10 nucleotides agree with TRBD1. The V gene's germline CDR1 is SQVTM and CDR2 ANQGSEA. The ends lost 7 bases at V and 3 bases at J; junction bases unmatched: 2. This CDR3 has 12 residues. The DNA for the CDR3 is TGCAGCGGCGGGACAGGGGACACTGAAGCTTTCTTT. Translating gives CSGGTGDTEAFF.

The rearrangement joins TRBV4-1 to TRBJ2-4; D uncertain. The CDR3 is 17 amino acids. Looked up from germline, CDR1 is MGHRA and CDR2 is YSYEKL. Trimming cost V 0 bases and J 0 bases, with 12 bases left between them. CDR3 amino acids: CASSQDGWRLAKNIQYF. CDR3 coding DNA: TGCGCCAGCAGCCAAGACGGGTGGCGGCTAGCCAAAAACATTCAGTACTTC.

The chain recombines TRBV18 with TRBJ2-3; possibly TRBD1 for D (6 bases). The CDR3 contains 15 residues. Germline loops: CDR1 KGHSH, CDR2 LQKENI. The V and J ends lost 2 bases and 4 bases respectively, with 13 bases between them. CDR3 region: CASSPTTGGADTQYF. CDR3 nucleotide sequence: TGTGCCAGCTCACCAACGACAGGTGGGGCAGATACGCAGTATTTT.

This chain links TRBV5-4 with TRBJ1-2; perhaps TRBD1 as D (5 bases). CDR1 is SGHNT, CDR2 YYREEE, per germline (reference sequence). The CDR3 is 13 amino acids. The V end lost 0 bases, the J end lost 6 bases, and 9 bases lay between the germline ends. CDR3 coding DNA: TGTGCCAGCAGCTTGGTGATACAGGATGGCTACACCTTC. This sequence encodes CASSLVIQDGYTF. The whole variable domain, remainder taken from reference TRBV5-4 and TRBJ1-2, is ETGVTQSPTHLIKTRGQQVTLRCSSQSGHNTVSWYQQALGQGPQFIFQYYREEENGRGNFPPRFSGLQFPNYSSELNVNALELDDSALYLCASSLVIQDGYTFGSGTRLTVV.

The V and J genes are TRBV7-8 and TRBJ1-3; D possibly corresponds to TRBD1 (6 bases). CDR1 and CDR2 (germline): SGHVS, FQNEAQ. With 3 bases removed from V and 1 base from J, the gap between germline ends came to 10 bases. The CDR3 covers 15 residues. The chain's CDR3 is CASSFLGASGNTIYF. CDR3 sequence (DNA): TGTGCCAGCAGCTTCCTGGGGGCATCTGGAAACACCATATATTTT.

The chain couples TRBV6-5 to TRBJ1-2; 9 nucleotides match TRBD1. This CDR3 region has 16 residues. J lost 1 base, V lost 2 bases, and 5 bases had no gene match. The V gene's germline CDR1 is MNHEY and CDR2 SVGAGI. The CDR3 nucleotides are TGTGCCAGCAGTTACCACGGGACAGGGAATAACTATGGCTACACCTTC. It specifies CASSYHGTGNNYGYTF.

The rearrangement uses TRBV5-1 and TRBJ2-3; no clear D. V lost 0 bases to trimming and J lost 2 bases, with 13 bases between them. Germline CDR1 and CDR2: SGHRS and YFSETQ. The CDR3 has 16 amino acids. CDR3 nucleotides: TGCGCCAGCAGCTTGGCCCTAACAGAAATCACAGATACGCAGTATTTT. Amino acid sequence: CASSLALTEITDTQYF. Full variable domain (remainder filled in from reference TRBV5-1 and TRBJ2-3): KAGVTQTPRYLIKTRGQQVTLSCSPISGHRSVSWYQQTPGQGLQFLFEYFSETQRNKGNFPGRFSGRQFSNSRSEMNVSTLELGDSALYLCASSLALTEITDTQYFGPGTRLTVL.

The rearrangement uses TRBV6-5 and TRBJ2-7; 7 positions match TRBD1. The CDR3 runs 11 residues. The germline V gene has CDR1 MNHEY and CDR2 SVGAGI. V gave up 8 bases and J gave up 5 bases; unmatched junction bases: 3. This CDR3 reads CASGQGDEQYF. The CDR3 bases are TGTGCCAGCGGTCAGGGGGACGAGCAGTACTTC.

The count of this clone is one. This chain uses TRBV5-1 with TRBJ2-7; the match to TRBD2 covers 10 bases. This CDR3 spans 19 amino acids. After removal of 4 bases from V and 0 bases from J, the junction contained 16 bases not matched to a gene. Germline CDR1 reads SGHRS; CDR2 reads YFSETQ. The CDR3 here is CASSPRASGSFWDSYEQYF. The CDR3, as DNA: TGCGCCAGCAGCCCCCGGGCTAGCGGGAGTTTCTGGGACTCCTACGAGCAGTACTTC.

This chain connects TRBV13 to TRBJ1-6; D may be TRBD1 (5 bases). There are 16 residues in the CDR3. Germline values: CDR1 PRHDT, CDR2 FYEKMQ (reference sequence). V lost 7 bases to trimming and J lost 8 bases, with 21 bases between them. CDR3 in DNA: TGTGCCAGCAAACGATTTGTTCGGGACTTTGATTCACCCCTCCACTTT. Translating gives CASKRFVRDFDSPLHF.

The rearrangement uses TRBV2 and TRBJ2-2, with 14 nucleotides matching TRBD2. The CDR3 is made up of 21 amino acids. V trimming: 3 bases; J trimming: 1 base; junction bases outside the gene matches: 13. The germline CDR1 and CDR2 sequences are SNHLY and FYNNEI. CDR3 amino acids: CASSDPGRWTSGGLNTGELFF. The CDR3 nucleotides read TGTGCCAGCAGTGATCCGGGGCGATGGACTAGCGGGGGGCTGAACACCGGGGAGCTGTTTTTT.

This clone occurred once. This chain links TRBV27 with TRBJ2-3; 12 bases match TRBD1. J was trimmed by 5 bases and V by 6 bases; bases with no gene match: 6. This CDR3 has 15 residues. Looked up from germline, CDR1 is MNHEY and CDR2 is SMNVEV (reference sequence). DNA of the CDR3: TGTGCCAGCAGAACCGGGACAGGGGGCGAAGATACGCAGTATTTT. Its protein product is CASRTGTGGEDTQYF.

The rearrangement joins TRBV5-4 to TRBJ2-5; 9 bases are a match to TRBD1. The CDR3 has 15 amino acids. From germline, CDR1 is SGHNT and CDR2 YYREEE (reference sequence). Losses at the gene ends were 0 bases for V and 2 bases for J; bases not matched to a gene: 2. Written as DNA, the CDR3 is TGTGCCAGCAGCTTGGGGGGGACAGGGCAAGAGACCCAGTACTTC. The encoded protein is CASSLGGTGQETQYF.

This clone was seen only once. This chain links TRBV7-8 with TRBJ2-3, with D perhaps matching TRBD2 (5 bases). CDR3 size: 13 residues. V lost 9 bases to trimming and J lost 5 bases, with 15 bases between them. CDR1 and CDR2 from the germline V gene are SGHVS and FQNEAQ. The CDR3 nucleotides are TGTGCCAGTACGACGAGGGTGGGAGATACGCAGTATTTT. Translation gives CASTTRVGDTQYF.

The rearrangement links TRBV5-6 to TRBJ2-7; weak D call: TRBD2 (5 bases). This CDR3 region has 13 residues. V was trimmed by 3 bases and J by 7 bases, leaving 14 bases between them. Germline V gene sequence: CDR1 SGHDT, CDR2 YYEEEE. The CDR3 sequence is CASSYLGGGEQYF. The DNA of the CDR3 is TGTGCCAGCAGCTACCTTGGAGGCGGGGAGCAGTACTTC.

This rearrangement joins TRBV9 to TRBJ2-1; D possibly corresponds to TRBD2 (6 bases). Germline V gene lookup returns CDR1 SGDLS and CDR2 YYNGEE. V was trimmed by 5 bases and J by 9 bases, leaving 21 bases between them. The CDR3 is 15 residues long. In DNA, the CDR3 is TGTGCCAGCAGTAGGGAGGCCTCGCTGCACGGTGAGCAGTTCTTC. It encodes CASSREASLHGEQFF. The full variable domain, completed using reference TRBV9 and TRBJ2-1, is DSGVTQTPKHLITATGQRVTLRCSPRSGDLSVYWYQQSLDQGLQFLIQYYNGEERAKGNILERFSAQQFPDLHSELNLSSLELGDSALYFCASSREASLHGEQFFGPGTRLTVL.

The DNA of the CDR3 is TGTGCCAGCAGCTTAGGTCAGAATTATCAGCCCCAGCATTTT. It specifies CASSLGQNYQPQHF. This rearrangement joins TRBV7-9 to TRBJ1-5; no clear D. The CDR3 has 14 residues. Germline V gene lookup returns CDR1 SEHNR and CDR2 FQNEAQ (reference sequence). V lost 1 base, J lost 5 bases, and 9 bases lay in between.

The chain carries TRBV7-8 and TRBJ2-7; 8 nucleotides line up with TRBD1. Looked up from germline, CDR1 is SGHVS and CDR2 is FQNEAQ. The CDR3 covers 15 residues. With 0 bases clipped from V and 4 bases from J, the junction kept 5 bases outside the gene matches. The CDR3 protein is CASSLAAGGAYEQYF. CDR3 sequence (DNA): TGTGCCAGCAGCTTAGCGGCAGGGGGCGCGTACGAGCAGTACTTC.

This chain uses TRBV7-2 with TRBJ1-2; no firm D call. The germline gives CDR1 SGHTA, CDR2 FQGNSA. Trimming stripped 1 base from V and 5 bases from J, with 8 bases between. This CDR3 comprises 13 residues. CDR3 DNA: TGTGCCAGCAGCTTAGATCGAGGGTATGGCTACACCTTC. Translation: CASSLDRGYGYTF.

The V call is TRBV10-1, the J call TRBJ1-6, with 8 bases fitting TRBD1. This CDR3 comprises 17 residues. Trimming took 8 bases from V and 0 from J; bases not matched to a gene: 9. Germline V gene data show CDR1 as WNHNN and CDR2 as SYGVQD (reference sequence). In DNA form, the CDR3 reads TGCGCCAGCTTAAGGACAGGGTACATCTCCTATAATTCACCCCTCCACTTT. Its translation is CASLRTGYISYNSPLHF.